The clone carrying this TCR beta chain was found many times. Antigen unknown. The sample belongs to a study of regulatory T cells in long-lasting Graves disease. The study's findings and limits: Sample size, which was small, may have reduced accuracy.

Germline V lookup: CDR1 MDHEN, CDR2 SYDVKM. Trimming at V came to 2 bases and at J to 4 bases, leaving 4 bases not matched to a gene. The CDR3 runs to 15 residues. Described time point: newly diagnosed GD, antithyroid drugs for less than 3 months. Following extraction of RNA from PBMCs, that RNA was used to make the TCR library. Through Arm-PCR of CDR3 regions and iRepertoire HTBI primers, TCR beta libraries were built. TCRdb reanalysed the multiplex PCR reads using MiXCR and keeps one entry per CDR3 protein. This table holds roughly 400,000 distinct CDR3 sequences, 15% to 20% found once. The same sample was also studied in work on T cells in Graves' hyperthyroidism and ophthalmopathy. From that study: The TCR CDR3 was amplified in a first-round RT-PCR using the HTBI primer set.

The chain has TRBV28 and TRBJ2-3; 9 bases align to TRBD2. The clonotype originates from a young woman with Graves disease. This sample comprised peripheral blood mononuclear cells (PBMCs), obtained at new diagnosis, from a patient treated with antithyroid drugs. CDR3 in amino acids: CASSLGGRDPDTQYF. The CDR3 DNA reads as TGTGCCAGCAGTTTAGGCGGGAGGGACCCAGATACGCAGTATTTT.